Following are 6 T cell receptor beta chains from one sample sequenced in a study of T cell responses to AZD1222 COVID-19 vaccine. The protocol was immunoSEQ multiplex PCR, while the TCRdb copy is restricted to in-frame clones and leaves out a portion. The sample carries about 130,000 clones, roughly nine tenths recorded once. The specimen was peripheral blood, collected on day 0 of AZD1222 vaccination. The receptors shown here come from an adult in good health.

The rearrangement joins TRBV3-1 (or the pseudogene TRBV3-2) to TRBJ1-5; 7 bases align to TRBD1. The CDR3 is made up of 15 amino acids. The germline V gene has CDR1 LGHDT and CDR2 YNNKEL (reference sequence). J gave up 7 bases and V 1 base, and 7 bases lay outside the gene matches. CDR3 nucleotides: TGTGCCAGCAGCCAAGGCTCGACAGGGACCCAGCCCCAGCATTTT. This translates into CASSQGSTGTQPQHF.

This clone was picked up one time. The chain uses TRBV28 and TRBJ1-1; D possibly corresponds to TRBD1 (5 bases). CDR1 MDHEN and CDR2 SYDVKM come from the germline V gene. The CDR3 has 14 amino acids. V shed 5 bases and J shed 0 bases, with 10 bases lying between them. CDR3 nucleotide sequence: TGTGCCAGCAGTACTACGGGGCTGAACACTGAAGCTTTCTTT. Its protein is CASSTTGLNTEAFF.

The V and J genes are TRBV18 and TRBJ2-7; 8 nucleotides agree with TRBD1. J was trimmed by 3 bases and V by 3 bases; bases with no gene match: 4. CDR1 and CDR2 from the germline V gene are KGHSH and LQKENI. This CDR3 is 14 amino acids long. The CDR3 nucleotides are TGTGCCAGCTCACCCGGGACAGGAGACTACGAGCAGTACTTC. Translated: CASSPGTGDYEQYF.

This clone was detected only once. The chain couples TRBV5-4 to TRBJ1-2; TRBD1 is a possible D gene (5 bases). Germline loops: CDR1 SGHNT, CDR2 YYREEE (reference sequence). V lost 0 bases and J 8 bases, leaving 17 bases between the germline ends. The CDR3 totals 15 residues. CDR3 protein: CASSLGGQGLGGYTF. CDR3 bases: TGTGCCAGCAGCTTGGGGGGTCAGGGATTGGGAGGCTACACCTTC.

The J gene is TRBJ2-7, the V gene TRBV19; 7 positions agree with TRBD2. Per the germline V gene, CDR1 is LNHDA and CDR2 is SQIVND (reference sequence). CDR3 length: 15 amino acids. With V trimmed by 6 bases and J by 0 bases, 8 bases remained unmatched. The CDR3 loop reads CASRAGSESSYEQYF. CDR3 coding DNA: TGTGCCAGTAGAGCGGGGAGTGAGAGCTCCTACGAGCAGTACTTC.

The rearrangement uses TRBV4-1 and TRBJ1-2; D not certain. V lost 1 base, J lost 6 bases, and 9 bases lay in between. There are 13 residues in the CDR3. Germline CDR1 is MGHRA and CDR2 is YSYEKL. The CDR3, as DNA: TGCGCCAGCAGCCAAGTTAAAGGAGATGGCTACACCTTC. Its protein is CASSQVKGDGYTF.